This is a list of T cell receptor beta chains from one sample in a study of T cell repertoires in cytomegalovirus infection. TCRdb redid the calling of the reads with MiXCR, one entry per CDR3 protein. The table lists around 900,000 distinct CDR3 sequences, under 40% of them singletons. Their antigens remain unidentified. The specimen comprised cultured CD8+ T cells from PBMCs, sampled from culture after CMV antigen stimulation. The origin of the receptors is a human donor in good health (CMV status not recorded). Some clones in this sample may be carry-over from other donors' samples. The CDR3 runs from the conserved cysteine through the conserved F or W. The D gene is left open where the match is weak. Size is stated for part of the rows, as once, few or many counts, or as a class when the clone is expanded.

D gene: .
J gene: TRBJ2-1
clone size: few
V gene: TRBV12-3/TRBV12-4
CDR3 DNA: TGTGCCAGCAGCCTACTAGTTAGCTCCTACAATGAGCAGTTCTTC
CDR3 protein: CASSLLVSSYNEQFF

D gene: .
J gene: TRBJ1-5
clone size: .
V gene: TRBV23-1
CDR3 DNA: TGCGCCAGCAGTCAAGGAGTTCAGGGTTACAATCAGCCCCAGCATTTT
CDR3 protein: CASSQGVQGYNQPQHF

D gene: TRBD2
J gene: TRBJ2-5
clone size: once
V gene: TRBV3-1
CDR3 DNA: TGTGCCAGCAGCCAAGTAGCGGGCCAACAAGAGACCCAGTACTTC
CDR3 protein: CASSQVAGQQETQYF

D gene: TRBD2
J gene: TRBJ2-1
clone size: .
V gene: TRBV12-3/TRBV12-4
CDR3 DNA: TGTGCCAGCAGTAAAAGCGGGGCCCCGTACAATGAGCAGTTCTTC
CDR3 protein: CASSKSGAPYNEQFF

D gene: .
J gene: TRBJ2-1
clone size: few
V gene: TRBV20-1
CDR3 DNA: TGCAGTGCTAGACCCAAGGGGGGGTACTACAATGAGCAGTTCTTC
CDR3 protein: CSARPKGGYYNEQFF

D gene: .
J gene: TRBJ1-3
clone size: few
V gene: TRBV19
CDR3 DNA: TGTGCCAGTGAGGGACCCGGGACGGCCTCTGGAAACACCATATATTTT
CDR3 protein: CASEGPGTASGNTIYF

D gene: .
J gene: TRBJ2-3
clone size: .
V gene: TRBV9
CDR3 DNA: TGTGCCAGCAGCGCCGATGAACATGGTGAGACGGATACGCAGTATTTT
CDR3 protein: CASSADEHGETDTQYF

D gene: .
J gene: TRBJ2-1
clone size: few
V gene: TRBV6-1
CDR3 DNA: TGTGCCAGCAGCCGTCGGGGGCCCAAGGTGAATGAGCAGTTCTTC
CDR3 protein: CASSRRGPKVNEQFF

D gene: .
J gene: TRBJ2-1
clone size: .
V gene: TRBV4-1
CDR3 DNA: TGCGCCAGCAGCCAACTGGACAACCTTGAGGCCTACAATGAGCAGTTCTTC
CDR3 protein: CASSQLDNLEAYNEQFF

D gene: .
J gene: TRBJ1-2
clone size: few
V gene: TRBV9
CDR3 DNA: TGTGCCAGCAGGCAGGGCGCCTGGGGCTACACCTTC
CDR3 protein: CASRQGAWGYTF

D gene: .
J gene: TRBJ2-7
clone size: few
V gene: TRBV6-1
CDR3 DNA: TGTGCCACCAAGCTGACCCAATCCCCCTACGAGCAGTACTTC
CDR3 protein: CATKLTQSPYEQYF

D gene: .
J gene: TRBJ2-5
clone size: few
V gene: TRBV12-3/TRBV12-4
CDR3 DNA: TGTGCCAGCAGTTACGGACGGATACAAGAGACCCAGTACTTC
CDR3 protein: CASSYGRIQETQYF

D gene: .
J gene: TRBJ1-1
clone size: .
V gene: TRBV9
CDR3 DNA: TGTGCCAGCAGCGTAGAATCGGGACTGACTGAAGCTTTCTTT
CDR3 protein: CASSVESGLTEAFF

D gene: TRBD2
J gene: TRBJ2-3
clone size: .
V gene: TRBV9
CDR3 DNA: TGTGCCAGCAGCGTACCGTTGGGCGGGGGGACTCTCCGGTCAGATACGCAGTATTTT
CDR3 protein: CASSVPLGGGTLRSDTQYF

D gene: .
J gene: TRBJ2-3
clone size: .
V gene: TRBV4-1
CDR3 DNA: TGCGCCAGCAGCCAACCCCCTAGGGCAGATACGCAGTATTTT
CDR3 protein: CASSQPPRADTQYF

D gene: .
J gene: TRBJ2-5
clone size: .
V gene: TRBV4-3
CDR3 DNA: TGCGCCAGCAGCCAAGGGGTCTTGCCGGAGACCCAGTACTTC
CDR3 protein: CASSQGVLPETQYF

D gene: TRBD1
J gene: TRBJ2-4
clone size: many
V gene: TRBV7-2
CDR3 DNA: TGTGCCAGCAGCTTATGGGTCGGACAGGGGGCGCAAGACAAAAACATTCAGTACTTC
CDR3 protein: CASSLWVGQGAQDKNIQYF

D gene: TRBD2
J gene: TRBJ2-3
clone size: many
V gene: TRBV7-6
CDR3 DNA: TGTGCCAGCAGCTTAGCGCGAGCGGGGGGAATCACAGATACGCAGTATTTT
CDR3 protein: CASSLARAGGITDTQYF

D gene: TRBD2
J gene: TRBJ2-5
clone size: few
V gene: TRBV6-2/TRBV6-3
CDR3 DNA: TGTGCCAGCACCGAATTAGCGGGGTCGTACCAAGAGACCCAGTACTTC
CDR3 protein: CASTELAGSYQETQYF

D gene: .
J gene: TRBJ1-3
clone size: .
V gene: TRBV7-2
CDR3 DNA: TGTGCCAGCAGCGAACCGGGACTTCGAAACACCATATATTTT
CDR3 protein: CASSEPGLRNTIYF

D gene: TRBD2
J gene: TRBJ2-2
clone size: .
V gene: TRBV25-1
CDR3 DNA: TGTGCCAGCAGTGAAAGTGCGGCTAGCGGGGGCCCAGGTGGGGAGCTGTTTTTT
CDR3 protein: CASSESAASGGPGGELFF

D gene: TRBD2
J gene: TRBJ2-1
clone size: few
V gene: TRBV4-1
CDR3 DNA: TGCGCCAGCAGCCGAACTAGCGGGGGGGCTTCTGAGCAGTTCTTC
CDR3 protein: CASSRTSGGASEQFF

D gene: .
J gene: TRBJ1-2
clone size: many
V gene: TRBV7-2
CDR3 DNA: TGTGCCAGCAGCGGAAGTCCGGGGGAGGAGGGCTACACCTTC
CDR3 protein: CASSGSPGEEGYTF

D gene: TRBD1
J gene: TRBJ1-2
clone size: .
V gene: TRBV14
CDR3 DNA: TGTGCCAGCAGCCAAGGCCCCGGGACAGCCTATGGCTACACCTTC
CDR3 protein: CASSQGPGTAYGYTF

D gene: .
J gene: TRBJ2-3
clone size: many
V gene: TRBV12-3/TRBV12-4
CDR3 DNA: TGTGCCAGCAGTTTGGCCGGCACAGATACGCAGTATTTT
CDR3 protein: CASSLAGTDTQYF

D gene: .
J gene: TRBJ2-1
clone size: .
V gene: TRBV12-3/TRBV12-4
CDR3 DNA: TGTGCCAGCAGCCCCCCAGCTAGCCCCAATGAGCAGTTCTTC
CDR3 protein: CASSPPASPNEQFF

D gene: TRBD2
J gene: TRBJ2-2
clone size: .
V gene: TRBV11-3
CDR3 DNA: TGTGCCAGCAGCTTATGGGGGGGAGATAACACCGGGGAGCTGTTTTTT
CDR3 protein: CASSLWGGDNTGELFF